This T cell receptor beta chain emerged from a study of blood T cell repertoires in COVID-19. The table came from immunoSEQ multiplex PCR; TCRdb's copy has only in-frame clones and leaves some out. Seen here are roughly 250,000 clones, roughly 88% observed once, and the top ten hold 0.95% to 1.5%. CDR3 size: 15 residues. Germline V gene data show CDR1 as GTSNPN and CDR2 as SVGIG (reference sequence). V trimming: 6 bases; J trimming: 4 bases; junction bases outside the gene matches: 11. This chain links TRBV30 with TRBJ1-2, with TRBD1 matching over 10 bases. The receptor was derived from a woman in her thirties or forties with acute COVID-19. The sequenced material came from PBMCs or T cells enriched from blood (not recorded which). The CDR3 protein is CACVRGTGVVYGYTF. CDR3 coding DNA: TGTGCCTGCGTGAGAGGGACAGGGGTTGTCTATGGCTACACCTTC.